These 11 T cell receptor beta chains came from one sample sequenced in a study of blood T cell repertoires in COVID-19 (dated by TCRdb to between 2020 and 2021). The library was obtained by the immunoSEQ multiplex PCR assay. This immuneACCESS table, as held by TCRdb, lists in-frame sequences with V and J called but not all clones. Of the missing ones, under half trace to an unresolved V gene in checked studies; the others have no known cause. The sample yields just over 350,000 clones; about 88% were counted once. The top ten constitute approximately 3.1% of the sample. The sample consisted of PBMCs or T cells enriched from blood (not recorded which). The source of these receptors is a woman aged 25 to 45 who had recovered from COVID-19.

This clone was detected only once. The rearrangement joins TRBV27 to TRBJ1-5, with 7 bases lining up with TRBD1. Per the germline V gene, CDR1 is MNHEY and CDR2 is SMNVEV (reference sequence). J was trimmed by 0 bases and V by 5 bases; bases with no gene match: 1. This CDR3 contains 14 residues. CDR3 DNA: TGTGCCAGCAGTAGACAGGGTAGCAATCAGCCCCAGCATTTT. This encodes CASSRQGSNQPQHF.

The chain recombines TRBV2 with TRBJ2-3; 10 nucleotides match TRBD2. In germline, CDR1 is SNHLY, CDR2 FYNNEI. CDR3 length: 16 amino acids. J gave up 6 bases and V 6 bases, and 12 bases lay outside the gene matches. CDR3 bases: TGTGCCAGCAGGCCGCTAGCGGGAGTGACGGGGGATACGCAGTATTTT. Amino acid sequence: CASRPLAGVTGDTQYF.

The chain joins TRBV28 to TRBJ1-2; the D gene is possibly TRBD1 (6 bases). This CDR3 has 14 amino acids. CDR1 and CDR2 from the germline V gene are MDHEN and SYDVKM. V dropped 2 bases and J dropped 5 bases, with 12 bases sitting between them. The CDR3: CASSLTGTGYGYTF. CDR3 DNA: TGTGCCAGCAGTTTAACAGGGACGGGGTATGGCTACACCTTC.

This rearrangement joins TRBV10-1 to TRBJ1-1; the match to TRBD1 covers 9 bases. The CDR3 totals 14 residues. Germline V CDR1 and CDR2: WNHNN, SYGVQD (reference sequence). V dropped 0 bases and J dropped 7; count of bases not matched to a gene: 3. The CDR3 loop is CASSESRTGDEAFF. CDR3 DNA sequence: TGCGCCAGCAGTGAGTCGCGGACAGGGGATGAAGCTTTCTTT.

The CDR3 sequence: CASSATSGSYNEQFF. The CDR3 DNA follows: TGCGCCAGCAGCGCGACTAGTGGCTCCTACAATGAGCAGTTCTTC. V and J are TRBV5-1 and TRBJ2-1, with D tentatively TRBD2 (6 bases). Germline CDR1 reads SGHRS; CDR2 reads YFSETQ. Deletions cut 4 bases from V and 0 bases from J, with 11 bases between. The CDR3 is 15 amino acids. The full variable domain, in which reference TRBV5-1 and TRBJ2-1 provide the parts outside the CDR3, is KAGVTQTPRYLIKTRGQQVTLSCSPISGHRSVSWYQQTPGQGLQFLFEYFSETQRNKGNFPGRFSGRQFSNSRSEMNVSTLELGDSALYLCASSATSGSYNEQFFGPGTRLTVL.

This clone was seen a few times. V and J are TRBV28 and TRBJ1-6; possible D gene TRBD1, 6 bases. V was clipped by 4 bases and J by 4 bases, with 8 bases between them. CDR1 MDHEN and CDR2 SYDVKM come from the germline V gene. This CDR3 contains 14 residues. CDR3 residues: CASSSDRYNSPLHF. The CDR3 nucleotides read TGTGCCAGCAGTTCGGACAGATATAATTCACCCCTCCACTTT.

This chain connects TRBV1 to TRBJ2-7; the tabulated D call, TRBD1, remains unverified against the DNA. TRBV1 is an annotated pseudogene. The CDR3 sequence is 17 residues long. This CDR3 reads CTSSQEVATGVSYEQYF. The CDR3 region has the DNA TGCACCAGCAGCCAAGAAGTCGCGACAGGTGTTTCCTACGAGCAGTACTTC.

This clone has just a few counts. The chain uses TRBV28 and TRBJ1-5, with D perhaps matching TRBD1 (6 bases). Germline V gives CDR1 MDHEN, CDR2 SYDVKM. This CDR3 is 12 amino acids long. The ends were cut back, 8 bases at V and 6 bases at J, with 11 bases in the middle. The CDR3, as DNA: TGTGCCAGCCAGGGGTCTCTTCAGCCCCAGCATTTT. Protein product: CASQGSLQPQHF.

In regard to this clone: A junction boundary mismatches the germline segment, possibly from a read error. V is TRBV7-8 and J is TRBJ2-7; 8 nucleotides match TRBD1. Per the germline V gene, CDR1 is SGHVS and CDR2 is FQNEAQ. The CDR3 runs to 14 residues. The CDR3 nucleotides are TGTGCCAGCAGCTCTTGGACAGGGCCGCCCCGGCTGAACTTC. It translates to CASSSWTGPPRLNF.

This rearrangement joins TRBV15 to TRBJ2-1; 9 bases align to TRBD2. V was clipped by 0 bases and J by 7 bases; unmatched bases: 10. Germline CDR1 is LNHNV and CDR2 is YYDKDF (reference sequence). The CDR3 sequence is 17 residues long. CDR3 residues: CATSRDWLAGGQNEQFF. The CDR3 DNA sequence: TGTGCCACCAGCAGAGATTGGCTGGCGGGGGGGCAGAATGAGCAGTTCTTC. Variable domain in full (rest from reference TRBV15 and TRBJ2-1): DAMVIQNPRYQVTQFGKPVTLSCSQTLNHNVMYWYQQKSSQAPKLLFHYYDKDFNNEADTPDNFQSRRPNTSFCFLDIRSPGLGDTAMYLCATSRDWLAGGQNEQFFGPGTRLTVL.

DNA of the CDR3: TGTGCCAGCAGCTTCGGGGGAGTTACTGAAGCTTTCTTT. It yields the protein CASSFGGVTEAFF. The gene calls are TRBV11-1 and TRBJ1-1, with a weak D call TRBD1 (5 bases). This CDR3 is 13 amino acids long. Germline CDR1 and CDR2: SGHAT and FQDESV (reference sequence). V was shortened by 3 bases and J by 5 bases, with 10 bases between the two germline ends.